Below are 6 T cell receptor beta chains sequenced from a single sample in a study of regulatory T cells in long-lasting Graves disease. Libraries of TCR beta came from iRepertoire HTBI primers plus Arm-PCR of CDR3 regions. MiXCR was run by TCRdb on the multiplex PCR reads, yielding one entry per CDR3 protein. The sample lists hundreds of thousands of distinct CDR3 sequences, approximately 20% seen once, with around 36% in the top ten. Time point given: newly diagnosed GD, antithyroid drugs for less than 3 months. There was RNA extracted from PBMCs, and the TCR library was made from it. The source material was peripheral blood mononuclear cells (PBMCs), sampled at new diagnosis, from a patient treated with antithyroid drugs. The receptors shown here come from a female donor with Graves disease.

This clonotype was seen repeatedly, ten times or more. The chain employs TRBV27 and TRBJ1-1, with D hard to call. The CDR3 consists of 13 residues. The germline V gene encodes CDR1 MNHEY and CDR2 SMNVEV (reference sequence). V was trimmed by 2 bases and J by 1 base, leaving 5 bases between them. CDR3 sequence: CASSLSWNTEAFF. The CDR3 DNA is TGTGCCAGCAGTTTAAGTTGGAACACTGAAGCTTTCTTT.

At least ten counts were recorded for this clonotype. The V and J genes are TRBV5-1 and TRBJ2-1, with 7 bases that match TRBD1. Germline V gives CDR1 SGHRS, CDR2 YFSETQ. The J segment lost 5 bases and the V segment lost 4 bases, leaving 9 bases of the junction unmatched. The CDR3 length is 15 residues. The CDR3 is CASSETGQSHNEQFF. As DNA, the CDR3 is TGCGCCAGCAGCGAAACGGGACAGAGCCACAATGAGCAGTTCTTC.

This clonotype came up a few times. This chain connects TRBV28 to TRBJ1-5, with 11 bases aligning to TRBD1. CDR3 length: 15 amino acids. V shed 5 bases, J shed 3 bases, and the junction held 3 bases outside the gene matches. CDR1 is MDHEN, CDR2 SYDVKM, per germline. The CDR3 sequence is CASSTDRGPNQPQHF. CDR3 in DNA: TGTGCCAGCAGTACGGACAGGGGGCCCAATCAGCCCCAGCATTTT.

This clonotype appeared many times. The chain joins TRBV7-2 to TRBJ1-6; 7 bases map to TRBD1. V was clipped by 3 bases and J by 4 bases; unmatched bases: 9. The CDR3 covers 17 residues. Germline CDR1 reads SGHTA; CDR2 reads FQGNSA. The CDR3 reads CASSFTTGRGYNSPLHF. The CDR3 nucleotides read TGTGCCAGCAGCTTTACGACAGGGAGAGGGTATAATTCACCCCTCCACTTT.

The chain is built from TRBV6-1 and TRBJ2-1; 7 bases map to TRBD1. CDR1 is MNHNS and CDR2 is SASEGT in the germline V gene. V gave up 10 bases and J gave up 5 bases; unmatched junction bases: 17. CDR3 length: 16 amino acids. In DNA, the CDR3 is TGTGCCACCAGCACGCGCCAGGGGGTACTAGACAATGAGCAGTTCTTC. This translates into CATSTRQGVLDNEQFF.

This clonotype appeared a few times. The V and J genes are TRBV19 and TRBJ2-7; D possibly corresponds to TRBD1 (5 bases). With 5 bases removed from V and 3 bases from J, the gap between germline ends came to 11 bases. The V gene's germline CDR1 is LNHDA and CDR2 SQIVND (reference sequence). This CDR3 contains 13 residues. CDR3 residues: CASSRDSYYEQYF. The CDR3 nucleotides are TGTGCCAGTAGTCGCGACAGCTACTACGAGCAGTACTTC. Looking up the rest from reference TRBV19 and TRBJ2-7 gives the full variable domain: DGGITQSPKYLFRKEGQNVTLSCEQNLNHDAMYWYRQDPGQGLRLIYYSQIVNDFQKGDIAEGYSVSREKKESFPLTVTSAQKNPTAFYLCASSRDSYYEQYFGPGTRLTVT.